This T cell receptor (beta chain) stems from a study of blood T cell repertoires in COVID-19. Germline trimming cut 6 bases from V and 1 base from J; bases unmatched to any gene: 8. This CDR3 has 15 amino acids. The V gene's germline CDR1 is KGHSH and CDR2 LQKENI. TCRdb's table, derived via immunoSEQ multiplex PCR, lists solely in-frame clones and lacks some. The sample shows tens of thousands of clones, approximately 80% of them seen only once. The sequence was collected from a man aged 30 to 39 with COVID-19, enrolled during active disease. This chain links TRBV18 with TRBJ1-1; 7 bases are shared with TRBD1. The sample consisted of peripheral blood. The CDR3 sequence: CASSAGQVENTEAFF. For the CDR3, the DNA is TGTGCCAGCTCCGCCGGACAGGTAGAGAACACTGAAGCTTTCTTT.